This TCR beta chain was found in a study of T cell responses to AZD1222 COVID-19 vaccine. Study-wide background: Doses given second, at about 4 or about 12 weeks, were pooled. Broader study findings: With two AZD1222 doses given, Spike-specific TCR breadth and depth both rose. Spike regions recognized by vaccine-associated CD4 TCRs spanned the protein, led by 160-218 and 743-854. The donor cohort was predominantly white British with a female majority, and clonal diversity may have been underestimated.

As regards this clone: Its antigen remains unidentified.

V was pared by 3 bases and J by 6 bases, with 14 bases between. This CDR3 is built from 15 residues. Per germline, CDR1 LNHDA and CDR2 SQIVND (reference sequence). Generated by immunoSEQ multiplex PCR, the TCRdb table keeps only in-frame clones and is missing some. This table has some 150,000 clones, around 94% appearing once. This sequence was found in an adult in good health. This chain joins TRBV19 and TRBJ2-2; D gene unclear. Sequencing was performed on peripheral blood, taken on day 0 of AZD1222 vaccination. The CDR3: CASSISTAPPGELFF. The DNA of the CDR3 is TGTGCCAGTAGTATCAGTACAGCCCCTCCCGGGGAGCTGTTTTTT.